A single sample is the source of the 29 T cell receptor beta chains below, sequenced in a study of shared clonotypes between healthy human individuals. Assay used: immunoSEQ multiplex PCR; TCRdb lists only in-frame clones, some missing. The sample lists about 1 million clones; around 76% were seen once. Sequencing was carried out using memory CD4+ T cells sorted from blood. Subset in this sample: CD45RA-negative fraction. The receptors shown here come from a man between 18 and 29 years old in good health.

J is TRBJ1-2 and V is TRBV6-1; possibly TRBD1 for D (6 bases). This CDR3 spans 15 amino acids. Germline CDR1 and CDR2: MNHNS and SASEGT. The V end lost 3 bases, the J end lost 1 base, and 12 bases lay between the germline ends. This chain's CDR3 is CASSDLQGHNYGYTF. The DNA for the CDR3 is TGTGCCAGCAGTGATTTACAGGGCCATAACTATGGCTACACCTTC.

Ten or more counts support this clone. V and J are TRBV4-3 and TRBJ2-7, with 9 nucleotides matching TRBD2. Germline V lookup: CDR1 LGHNA, CDR2 YSLEER. Trimming removed 0 bases from V and 4 bases from J; junction bases left unmatched: 7. This CDR3 is 16 amino acids long. CDR3 in amino acids: CASSQDGASGKYEQYF. The CDR3 DNA sequence: TGCGCCAGCAGCCAAGATGGGGCTAGCGGGAAGTACGAGCAGTACTTC.

This clone is a singleton in its sample. This chain links TRBV7-2 with TRBJ2-2; no clear D gene. The CDR3 extends over 11 amino acids. Germline CDR1 is SGHTA and CDR2 is FQGNSA. V lost 5 bases and J 9 bases, leaving 7 bases between the germline ends. CDR3 amino acids: CASSPLRELFF. The CDR3 DNA is TGTGCCAGCAGCCCCCTGAGGGAGCTGTTTTTT.

V gene TRBV19 combines with J gene TRBJ2-2; D might be TRBD1 (5 bases). V was cut by 5 bases and J by 1 base, with 11 bases left in between. The CDR3 is made up of 15 amino acids. Germline V gives CDR1 LNHDA, CDR2 SQIVND (reference sequence). The CDR3 nucleotides are TGTGCCAGTAGTTATGTGACAGTGAACACCGGGGAGCTGTTTTTT. Protein sequence: CASSYVTVNTGELFF.

The chain couples TRBV19 to TRBJ1-1, with D possibly being TRBD1 (6 bases). Trimming pared 6 bases from V and 5 bases from J, leaving 16 bases between. CDR3 size: 14 residues. CDR1 and CDR2 from the germline V gene are LNHDA and SQIVND (reference sequence). The CDR3 sequence: CASRDHLGGTEAFF. The CDR3 nucleotides are TGTGCCAGTAGAGACCATCTAGGGGGTACTGAAGCTTTCTTT.

The V and J genes are TRBV6-1 and TRBJ1-2; a weak D match, TRBD1 (5 bases). Germline CDR1 MNHNS, CDR2 SASEGT. The CDR3 spans 14 residues. Trimming stripped 0 bases from V and 5 bases from J, with 10 bases between. Here the CDR3 DNA reads TGTGCCAGCAGTGAAGCTTTGGCAGGGTATGGCTACACCTTC. It codes for CASSEALAGYGYTF.

This clone was counted only a few times. V and J are TRBV19 and TRBJ1-5; TRBD1 matches at 8 bases. V lost 6 bases, J lost 6 bases, and 10 bases stayed unmatched. CDR3 size: 15 residues. CDR1 and CDR2 from the germline V gene are LNHDA and SQIVND (reference sequence). CDR3: CASSPQGAQGQPQHF. The CDR3 DNA follows: TGTGCCAGTAGCCCTCAGGGGGCGCAAGGTCAGCCCCAGCATTTT.

As for this clone: This specimen includes other DNA sequences encoding the same CDR3. The chain is built from TRBV4-3 and TRBJ1-4; D might be TRBD1 (6 bases). This CDR3 is 15 amino acids long. Per the germline V gene, CDR1 is LGHNA and CDR2 is YSLEER. With 0 bases removed from V and 6 bases from J, the gap between germline ends came to 11 bases. The CDR3 nucleotides read TGCGCCAGCAGCCAAGACAGGGGATCTGATGAAAAACTGTTTTTT. Translated, it gives CASSQDRGSDEKLFF.

On this clone itself: Other DNA sequences in this specimen translate into the identical CDR3. V is TRBV5-1 and J is TRBJ2-5; 8 positions match TRBD1. CDR3 length equals 14 residues. Germline CDR1 reads SGHRS; CDR2 reads YFSETQ. V lost 4 bases to trimming and J lost 2 bases; unmatched junction nucleotides: 4. CDR3 DNA: TGCGCCAGCAGCCTGGGACAGGCTCAAGAGACCCAGTACTTC. Translating it yields CASSLGQAQETQYF.

The chain is built from TRBV28 and TRBJ2-3; D might be TRBD2 (6 bases). V lost 10 bases and J lost 5, with 13 bases in between. CDR1 MDHEN and CDR2 SYDVKM come from the germline V gene. The CDR3 covers 12 residues. The CDR3 is CATEGRGDTQYF. The CDR3 nucleotides are TGTGCCACCGAAGGGCGGGGAGATACGCAGTATTTT.

The count of this clone is one. The chain recombines TRBV7-2 with TRBJ2-7; possibly TRBD2 for D (6 bases). Germline values: CDR1 SGHTA, CDR2 FQGNSA. Deletions cut 5 bases from V and 2 bases from J, with 16 bases between. There are 15 residues in the CDR3. The DNA for the CDR3 is TGTGCCAGCAGCCCTGGGCGGGGAATGACCTACGAGCAGTACTTC. Translating gives CASSPGRGMTYEQYF.

The chain carries TRBV9 and TRBJ2-3; D not certain. This CDR3 is built from 15 residues. Germline V gene data show CDR1 as SGDLS and CDR2 as YYNGEE. V gave up 4 bases and J gave up 2 bases, with 14 bases separating them. The CDR3 is CASSPTGSFTDTQYF. Here the CDR3 DNA reads TGTGCCAGCAGCCCCACCGGGTCCTTCACAGATACGCAGTATTTT.

The chain couples TRBV6-6 to TRBJ1-2, with TRBD1 as a possible D gene (5 bases). The CDR3 consists of 12 residues. The germline V gene encodes CDR1 MNHNY and CDR2 SVGAGI (reference sequence). V lost 4 bases and J lost 8, with 11 bases in between. The CDR3 sequence: CASSSGQRGYTF. CDR3 bases: TGTGCCAGCAGTTCCGGACAACGAGGCTACACCTTC.

This rearrangement joins TRBV6-5 to TRBJ2-1; TRBD2 agrees at 15 bases. Trimming at V came to 6 bases and at J to 10 bases, leaving 4 bases not matched to a gene. The CDR3 totals 14 residues. Germline CDR1 reads MNHEY; CDR2 reads SVGAGI. CDR3 protein: CASRIGLAGGEQFF. CDR3 DNA: TGTGCCAGCAGGATCGGACTAGCGGGAGGGGAGCAGTTCTTC.

J is TRBJ1-3 and V is TRBV5-4, with no clear D. V dropped 4 bases and J dropped 1 base, with 3 bases sitting between them. The CDR3 runs to 12 residues. CDR1 is SGHNT, CDR2 YYREEE, per germline (reference sequence). CDR3 DNA sequence: TGTGCCAGCAGCATATCTGGAAACACCATATATTTT. Its translation: CASSISGNTIYF.

Turning to this clone: This may be a read error, as it is one base from a much larger clone. This CDR3 is also generated by other DNA sequences in the sample. The V gene is TRBV19, the J gene TRBJ1-6, with D hard to call. The CDR3 loop spans 14 amino acids. Germline-derived CDR1 and CDR2 are LNHDA and SQIVND (reference sequence). Trimming took 1 base from V and 5 from J, leaving 6 bases between them. The CDR3 nucleotides are TGTGCCAGTAGTATAGTAACAGATAATTCACCCCTCCACTTT. This translates into CASSIVTDNSPLHF. Full variable domain (remainder filled in from reference TRBV19 and TRBJ1-6): DGGITQSPKYLFRKEGQNVTLSCEQNLNHDAMYWYRQDPGQGLRLIYYSQIVNDFQKGDIAEGYSVSREKKESFPLTVTSAQKNPTAFYLCASSIVTDNSPLHFGNGTRLTVT.

The table lists this clone with many counts. The rearrangement joins TRBV28 to TRBJ1-2; D is undetermined. The CDR3 consists of 11 residues. Germline CDR1 reads MDHEN; CDR2 reads SYDVKM. V gave up 3 bases and J gave up 7 bases, with 6 bases separating them. The chain's CDR3 is CASSFLGGYTF. CDR3 DNA sequence: TGTGCCAGCAGTTTTTTGGGTGGCTACACCTTC.

The sample holds a few counts of this clone. The V gene is TRBV19, the J gene TRBJ2-3, with D uncertain. In germline, CDR1 is LNHDA, CDR2 SQIVND (reference sequence). The V end was cut by 5 bases, the J end by 6 bases, with 18 bases between. The CDR3 is 15 amino acids. The CDR3 sequence is CASSSGGGVGDTQYF. For the CDR3, the DNA is TGTGCCAGTAGTTCTGGTGGTGGGGTGGGGGATACGCAGTATTTT. The full variable domain, with the rest looked up from reference TRBV19 and TRBJ2-3, is DGGITQSPKYLFRKEGQNVTLSCEQNLNHDAMYWYRQDPGQGLRLIYYSQIVNDFQKGDIAEGYSVSREKKESFPLTVTSAQKNPTAFYLCASSSGGGVGDTQYFGPGTRLTVL.

In DNA, the CDR3 is TGTGCCAGTGGACAGGGGAGGCGCACAGATACGCAGTATTTT. Translated: CASGQGRRTDTQYF. The chain joins TRBV19 to TRBJ2-3; 9 bases align to TRBD1. CDR3 length: 14 residues. Germline CDR1 reads LNHDA; CDR2 reads SQIVND (reference sequence). V dropped 8 bases and J dropped 1; count of bases not matched to a gene: 4.

This clone was picked up a small number of times. The rearrangement joins TRBV14 to TRBJ2-2; possible D gene TRBD1, 6 bases. The CDR3 runs to 15 residues. Germline CDR1 reads SGHDN; CDR2 reads FVKESK. With 3 bases removed from V and 5 bases from J, the gap between germline ends came to 13 bases. In nucleotides, the CDR3 is TGTGCCAGCAGCCAGGCGACAGGATGGACCGGGGAGCTGTTTTTT. As protein: CASSQATGWTGELFF.

Of note for this clone: Distinct nucleotide sequences in the sample also encode this CDR3. The V and J genes are TRBV5-1 and TRBJ2-3, with D maybe TRBD1 (5 bases). This CDR3 spans 14 amino acids. Deletions cut 2 bases from V and 2 bases from J, with 9 bases between. CDR1 is SGHRS, CDR2 YFSETQ, per germline. CDR3 bases: TGCGCCAGCAGCTTACAGGATTCCACAGATACGCAGTATTTT. It codes for CASSLQDSTDTQYF.

The chain has TRBV25-1 and TRBJ1-2; D may be TRBD1 (5 bases). V was pared by 5 bases and J by 8 bases, with 15 bases between. The CDR3 is 13 residues long. Germline CDR1 is MGHDK and CDR2 is SYGVNS. The CDR3 sequence: CASSSQGQRGYTF. CDR3 nucleotide sequence: TGTGCCAGCAGTTCCCAGGGCCAGCGGGGCTACACCTTC.

The chain recombines TRBV7-2 with TRBJ1-5; weak D call: TRBD1 (6 bases). Germline V gene sequence: CDR1 SGHTA, CDR2 FQGNSA. The CDR3 sequence is 15 residues long. Trimming shortened V by 5 bases and J by 7 bases, and 18 bases separated the two germline ends. CDR3 sequence: CASSPQTGLGQPQHF. The DNA of the CDR3 is TGTGCCAGCAGCCCACAGACAGGATTAGGGCAGCCCCAGCATTTT.

DNA of the CDR3: TGTGCCAGCAGCTACGCCGGGACAGCTAGCACAGATACGCAGTATTTT. Its protein product is CASSYAGTASTDTQYF. V usage is TRBV5-4 and J usage is TRBJ2-3; TRBD1 matches 7 bases. Germline V gene lookup returns CDR1 SGHNT and CDR2 YYREEE (reference sequence). After removal of 3 bases from V and 0 bases from J, the junction contained 7 bases not matched to a gene. The CDR3 totals 16 residues.

The chain couples TRBV5-8 to TRBJ1-5; 8 bases are shared with TRBD1. With 0 bases clipped from V and 6 bases from J, the junction kept 20 bases outside the gene matches. The CDR3 extends over 20 amino acids. Germline V CDR1 and CDR2: SGHTS, YDEGEE. CDR3 in amino acids: CASSLGGSGQGRPNGQPQHF. For the CDR3, the DNA is TGTGCCAGCAGCTTGGGTGGTTCTGGACAGGGTCGACCCAATGGTCAGCCCCAGCATTTT.

The chain uses TRBV28 and TRBJ2-7; 7 bases are shared with TRBD2. This CDR3 is 14 amino acids long. The trim removed 1 base at V and 6 bases at J, leaving 6 bases unmatched. Germline CDR1 reads MDHEN; CDR2 reads SYDVKM. CDR3 DNA: TGTGCCAGCAGTTTATCCGGACTAGAGGGCGAGCAGTACTTC. Translated, it gives CASSLSGLEGEQYF.

The chain employs TRBV7-6 and TRBJ1-4; 7 bases fit TRBD1. The CDR3 spans 15 residues. Losses at the gene ends were 5 bases for V and 2 bases for J; bases not matched to a gene: 5. Germline values: CDR1 SGHVS, CDR2 FNYEAQ. For the CDR3, the DNA is TGTGCCAGCAGCCTCACAGGGGTCACTAATGAAAAACTGTTTTTT. Translation: CASSLTGVTNEKLFF. Combining the CDR3 with reference TRBV7-6 and TRBJ1-4 gives the whole variable domain GAGVSQSPRYKVTKRGQDVALRCDPISGHVSLYWYRQALGQGPEFLTYFNYEAQQDKSGLPNDRFSAERPEGSISTLTIQRTEQRDSAMYRCASSLTGVTNEKLFFGSGTQLSVL.

V gene TRBV27 combines with J gene TRBJ2-7; perhaps TRBD1 as D (7 bases). The CDR3 totals 14 residues. V shed 1 base and J shed 3 bases, with 10 bases lying between them. Looked up from germline, CDR1 is MNHEY and CDR2 is SMNVEV (reference sequence). The CDR3 DNA reads as TGTGCCAGCAGTTTATGGGGGGACAGCTACGAGCAGTACTTC. It yields the protein CASSLWGDSYEQYF.

The V and J genes are TRBV19 and TRBJ2-7; the match to TRBD2 covers 9 bases. Losses at the gene ends were 7 bases for V and 3 bases for J; bases not matched to a gene: 10. The CDR3 is 15 residues long. CDR1 is LNHDA, CDR2 SQIVND, per germline (reference sequence). The CDR3 DNA reads TGTGCCAGTACCCCGACTAGCGGAGTAGGCTACGAGCAGTACTTC. Translated: CASTPTSGVGYEQYF.